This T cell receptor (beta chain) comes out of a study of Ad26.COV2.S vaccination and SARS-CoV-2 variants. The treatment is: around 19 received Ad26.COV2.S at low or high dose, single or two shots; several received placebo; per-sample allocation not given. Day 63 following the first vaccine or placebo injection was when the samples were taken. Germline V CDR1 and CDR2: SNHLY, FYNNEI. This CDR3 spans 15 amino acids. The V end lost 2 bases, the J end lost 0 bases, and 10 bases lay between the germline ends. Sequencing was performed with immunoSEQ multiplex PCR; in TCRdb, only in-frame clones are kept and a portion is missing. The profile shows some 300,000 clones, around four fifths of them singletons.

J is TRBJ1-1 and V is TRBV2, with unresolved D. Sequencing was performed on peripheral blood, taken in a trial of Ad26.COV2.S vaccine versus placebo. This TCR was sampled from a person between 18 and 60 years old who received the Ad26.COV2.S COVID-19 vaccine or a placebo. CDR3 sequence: CASSEQITMNTEAFF. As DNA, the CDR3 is TGTGCCAGCAGTGAACAGATTACCATGAACACTGAAGCTTTCTTT.